Many counts were recorded for the clone carrying this T cell receptor (beta chain). Authors' methods: Estimation of nucleated cell counts was performed using reference gene primer amplification. Sequencing used immunoSEQ multiplex PCR; TCRdb keeps in-frame clones, though not all of them. V, J and clone size were drawn from that table, and D and trimming were deduced from the DNA. Among more than 100,000 clones listed, roughly 75% were seen once. The data were taken from a study of blood T cell repertoires in COVID-19. On the study more broadly: The study drew acute and convalescent COVID-19 samples from the United States, Italy and Spain. PBMCs, B-cell-depleted T cells, or T cells were the source of the cDNA or gDNA that made up the material.

V was clipped by 5 bases and J by 8 bases, with 9 bases between them. Per germline, CDR1 MDHEN and CDR2 SYDVKM. The CDR3 extends over 12 amino acids. Sequencing was done on a sample of peripheral blood. V and J are TRBV28 and TRBJ2-2, with no clear D. The source is a man aged 60 to 69 with active or convalescent COVID-19. CDR3 protein: CASSRTVGELFF. The CDR3 DNA reads TGTGCCAGCAGTCGAACAGTAGGGGAGCTGTTTTTT.